Shown below are 21 T cell receptor beta chains from a single sample sequenced in a study of cytomegalovirus exposure and HLA in healthy donors. Vbeta (60) and Jbeta (13) primers were used in the PCR. The table came from immunoSEQ multiplex PCR; TCRdb's copy has only in-frame clones and leaves some out. The sample shows some 120,000 clones, 81% of them seen only once. Sequenced input: PBMCs. The receptors shown here come from a woman aged 25 to 45 in good health and CMV-seronegative.

The chain employs TRBV6-1 and TRBJ2-7, with D unresolved. Trimming removed 0 bases from V and 2 bases from J, with 5 bases in between. This CDR3 comprises 13 residues. Germline assignment: CDR1 MNHNS and CDR2 SASEGT. The CDR3 sequence is CASSEAPTYEQYF. CDR3 DNA sequence: TGTGCCAGCAGTGAAGCACCTACCTACGAGCAGTACTTC.

The CDR3 sequence is CASRPLAGRHSSTDTQYF. DNA of the CDR3: TGTGCCAGTAGACCACTAGCGGGCCGCCATTCTAGCACAGATACGCAGTATTTT. V gene TRBV19 combines with J gene TRBJ2-3, with 9 bases identical to TRBD2. V dropped 6 bases and J dropped 0; count of bases not matched to a gene: 13. Germline V CDR1 and CDR2: LNHDA, SQIVND (reference sequence). The CDR3 length is 18 residues.

This chain joins TRBV2 and TRBJ1-2, with unresolved D. Per the germline V gene, CDR1 is SNHLY and CDR2 is FYNNEI. V lost 6 bases and J 4 bases, leaving 15 bases between the germline ends. This CDR3 has 14 amino acids. For the CDR3, the DNA is TGTGCCAGCAGGGGCCCCTCCCGAACCTATGGCTACACCTTC. This encodes CASRGPSRTYGYTF.

The chain has TRBV15 and TRBJ2-2; D is unclear. The CDR3 extends over 16 amino acids. Germline loops: CDR1 LNHNV, CDR2 YYDKDF (reference sequence). The ends were cut back, 0 bases at V and 2 bases at J, with 10 bases in the middle. The CDR3 coding sequence is TGTGCCACCAGCAGAGATGTGTCCGTCAACACCGGGGAGCTGTTTTTT. Amino acid sequence: CATSRDVSVNTGELFF.

V gene TRBV30 combines with J gene TRBJ1-2, with 9 bases identical to TRBD1. This CDR3 region has 13 residues. The trim removed 0 bases at V and 7 bases at J, leaving 3 bases unmatched. CDR1 is GTSNPN, CDR2 SVGIG, per germline (reference sequence). For the CDR3, the DNA is TGTGCCTGGAGTGTTGGGACAGGGTTTGGCTACACCTTC. As protein: CAWSVGTGFGYTF.

This chain uses TRBV6-1 with TRBJ1-2; perhaps TRBD1 as D (6 bases). The CDR3 runs to 13 residues. With 4 bases removed from V and 2 bases from J, the gap between germline ends came to 8 bases. In germline, CDR1 is MNHNS, CDR2 SASEGT. The CDR3 DNA reads TGTGCCAGCAGTGCCCAGGGGAACTATGGCTACACCTTC. The encoded protein is CASSAQGNYGYTF.

The chain joins TRBV18 to TRBJ2-7, with TRBD1 matching 10 bases. V was pared by 4 bases and J by 6 bases, with 9 bases of the junction left unmatched. In germline, CDR1 is KGHSH, CDR2 LQKENI. This CDR3 spans 15 amino acids. The CDR3 coding sequence is TGTGCCAGCTCACTGGAGGGACAGGGGACGTCCGAGCAGTACTTC. Its translation: CASSLEGQGTSEQYF.

This clone has ten or more counts. The chain links TRBV6-4 to TRBJ2-6; D remains ambiguous. The CDR3 has 15 residues. V was clipped by 0 bases and J by 0 bases, with 3 bases between them. In germline, CDR1 is MRHNA, CDR2 SNTAGT. The CDR3 sequence: CASSDSNSGANVLTF. Here the CDR3 DNA reads TGTGCCAGCAGTGACTCCAACTCTGGGGCCAACGTCCTGACTTTC.

The chain has TRBV9 and TRBJ2-7; 8 bases fit TRBD2. Germline CDR1 and CDR2: SGDLS and YYNGEE. With 0 bases clipped from V and 2 bases from J, the junction kept 7 bases outside the gene matches. CDR3 length: 16 amino acids. DNA for the CDR3: TGTGCCAGCAGCGTAGGCCCAGCGGGAGAAACCTACGAGCAGTACTTC. Protein: CASSVGPAGETYEQYF.

The V gene is TRBV27, the J gene TRBJ1-2; the D gene is possibly TRBD1 (5 bases). The CDR3 consists of 14 residues. The germline V gene has CDR1 MNHEY and CDR2 SMNVEV (reference sequence). V lost 8 bases to trimming and J lost 5 bases, with 18 bases between them. The CDR3: CASLWGGKRYGYTF. The CDR3 bases are TGTGCCAGCCTCTGGGGGGGGAAACGGTATGGCTACACCTTC.

The chain links TRBV2 to TRBJ2-1; TRBD1 matches at 9 bases. The germline gives CDR1 SNHLY, CDR2 FYNNEI. V lost 8 bases and J lost 7; bases outside the gene matches: 6. The CDR3 totals 13 residues. The CDR3 region has the DNA TGTGCCAGCCGGGACAGGGAAACGAATGAGCAGTTCTTC. It encodes CASRDRETNEQFF.

This chain joins TRBV4-2 and TRBJ2-7; 9 nucleotides align to TRBD2. CDR3 size: 16 residues. V trimming: 1 base; J trimming: 3 bases; junction bases outside the gene matches: 7. CDR1 and CDR2 from the germline V gene are LGHNA and YNFKEQ. In DNA, the CDR3 is TGTGCCAGCAGCCAAGGAGGGACTAGCCCTTTCTACGAGCAGTACTTC. This sequence encodes CASSQGGTSPFYEQYF.

This chain uses TRBV7-8 with TRBJ2-7; a weak D match, TRBD1 (6 bases). The CDR3 runs 13 residues. The V gene's germline CDR1 is SGHVS and CDR2 FQNEAQ. Deletions cut 2 bases from V and 3 bases from J, with 8 bases between. In nucleotides, the CDR3 is TGTGCCAGCAGCTTAACAGGGAACTACGAGCAGTACTTC. Translating gives CASSLTGNYEQYF.

The CDR3 DNA reads as TGTGCCAGCAGTCTTGGACAGGGAGTTTCCTACGAGCAGTACTTC. Residues: CASSLGQGVSYEQYF. The V call is TRBV7-2, the J call TRBJ2-5, with TRBD1 matching 8 bases. The J call is uncertain, as TRBJ2-7 better fits the DNA end. The V gene's germline CDR1 is SGHTA and CDR2 FQGNSA. This CDR3 comprises 15 residues.

The chain combines TRBV30 with TRBJ2-7; TRBD1 aligns across 7 bases. Losses at the gene ends were 3 bases for V and 7 bases for J; bases not matched to a gene: 3. The CDR3 covers 11 residues. Germline CDR1 GTSNPN, CDR2 SVGIG (reference sequence). The CDR3, as DNA: TGTGCCTGGAGCAAACAGGGGGAGCAGTACTTC. It yields the protein CAWSKQGEQYF. Full variable domain (missing parts from reference TRBV30 and TRBJ2-7): SQTIHQWPATLVQPVGSPLSLECTVEGTSNPNLYWYRQAAGRGLQLLFYSVGIGQISSEVPQNLSASRPQDRQFILSSKKLLLSDSGFYLCAWSKQGEQYFGPGTRLTVT.

The chain is built from TRBV7-9 and TRBJ1-4; 8 bases line up with TRBD1. Trimming cost V 6 bases and J 8 bases; bases outside gene matches: 8. Germline lookup yields CDR1 SEHNR and CDR2 FQNEAQ (reference sequence). The CDR3 loop spans 14 amino acids. CDR3 region: CASSVQGAREKLFF. The CDR3 nucleotides read TGTGCCAGCAGTGTTCAGGGGGCGAGAGAAAAACTGTTTTTT. The full variable domain, in which reference TRBV7-9 and TRBJ1-4 provide the parts outside the CDR3, is DTGVSQNPRHKITKRGQNVTFRCDPISEHNRLYWYRQTLGQGPEFLTYFQNEAQLEKSRLLSDRFSAERPKGSFSTLEIQRTEQGDSAMYLCASSVQGAREKLFFGSGTQLSVL.

The CDR3 region is CASSIGTGDSEQYF. The CDR3 DNA reads as TGTGCCAGTAGTATCGGGACAGGGGACAGCGAGCAGTACTTC. The J gene is TRBJ2-5, the V gene TRBV19; 10 bases align to TRBD1. The closer fit of TRBJ2-7 to the DNA end suggests the J call may be wrong. Germline lookup yields CDR1 LNHDA and CDR2 SQIVND (reference sequence). The CDR3 consists of 14 residues.

CDR3 in amino acids: CASSSPTSGRALETQYF. The CDR3 nucleotides read TGTGCCAGCAGCTCCCCGACTAGCGGGAGGGCCCTGGAGACCCAGTACTTC. V is TRBV28 and J is TRBJ2-5, with 14 bases matching TRBD2. Looked up from germline, CDR1 is MDHEN and CDR2 is SYDVKM. V was pared by 6 bases and J by 5 bases, with 11 bases of the junction left unmatched. This CDR3 region has 17 residues. Full variable domain (remainder filled in from reference TRBV28 and TRBJ2-5): DVKVTQSSRYLVKRTGEKVFLECVQDMDHENMFWYRQDPGLGLRLIYFSYDVKMKEKGDIPEGYSVSREKKERFSLILESASTNQTSMYLCASSSPTSGRALETQYFGPGTRLLVL.

This chain uses TRBV6-1 with TRBJ2-1, with 10 positions matching TRBD2. The CDR3 has 15 amino acids. Germline CDR1 MNHNS, CDR2 SASEGT. V lost 6 bases and J lost 4; bases outside the gene matches: 6. The DNA for the CDR3 is TGTGCCAGCAGCTCAGCGGGAGGGGGTTACAATGAGCAGTTCTTC. It translates to CASSSAGGGYNEQFF.

The DNA for the CDR3 is TGCGCCACCGCGACTAGCGGGTCCCACAATGAGCAGTTCTTC. This sequence encodes CATATSGSHNEQFF. The chain combines TRBV5-1 with TRBJ2-1; 10 bases match TRBD2. With 9 bases clipped from V and 5 bases from J, the junction kept 8 bases outside the gene matches. Germline-derived CDR1 and CDR2 are SGHRS and YFSETQ. The CDR3 has 14 amino acids.

The chain uses TRBV19 and TRBJ1-6; the match to TRBD1 covers 10 bases. The CDR3 contains 15 residues. Trimming at V came to 6 bases and at J to 10 bases, leaving 9 bases not matched to a gene. The germline V gene encodes CDR1 LNHDA and CDR2 SQIVND (reference sequence). The CDR3 sequence is CASSPQTGGGSPLHF. CDR3 nucleotides: TGTGCCAGTAGCCCTCAGACAGGGGGCGGGTCACCCCTCCACTTT.